Listed below are T cell receptor beta chains from one sample, sequenced in a study of T cells in Graves' hyperthyroidism and ophthalmopathy. TCRdb reprocessed the multiplex PCR reads with MiXCR, giving one entry per CDR3 protein. The table records fewer than 650,000 distinct CDR3 sequences, approximately 15% of them present only once. Sequences were obtained from blood. Source of these receptors: a woman in her 30s with Graves' hyperthyroidism that later progressed to Graves' ophthalmopathy. Both conserved end residues are part of each CDR3.

CDR3,V,J
CASSHPLAALTDTQYF,TRBV4-1,TRBJ2-3
CASSQEDREHYGYTF,TRBV3-1,TRBJ1-2
CASSLRLAGVNTGELFF,TRBV27,TRBJ2-2
CASSLRVGVAYEQYF,TRBV27,TRBJ2-7
CATSKGLDLNEQFF,TRBV15,TRBJ2-1
CASSSSLQGRNEKLFF,TRBV25-1,TRBJ1-4
CSVGTSGSKREQYF,TRBV29-1,TRBJ2-7
CASSMGAPEAFF,TRBV19,TRBJ1-1
CASSQAQRNTEAFF,TRBV4-1,TRBJ1-1
CASSSIGTGEYF,TRBV27,TRBJ2-5
CASSLEVAGAPDTQYF,TRBV7-8,TRBJ2-3
CASSLEGRVPDTQYF,TRBV5-1,TRBJ2-3
CASSDPWTGGQETRYF,TRBV2,TRBJ2-5
CASSPSEGANTGELFF,TRBV5-1,TRBJ2-2
CASSFRGQSTDTQYF,TRBV5-6,TRBJ2-3
CASTLSGFYNEQFF,TRBV12-3/TRBV12-4,TRBJ2-1
CASRKDRASYNEQFF,TRBV25-1,TRBJ2-1
CASSLPLAGVAGQYF,TRBV28,TRBJ2-5
CASSLGYEQYF,TRBV5-1,TRBJ2-7
CASSHQTGQGAGGYTF,TRBV12-3/TRBV12-4,TRBJ1-2
CSVGTGVGYEQYF,TRBV29-1,TRBJ2-7
CASSPSFRGLGEQYF,TRBV3-1,TRBJ2-7
CASSTGGKNTEAFF,TRBV27,TRBJ1-1
CASRWTADTQYF,TRBV6-2/TRBV6-3,TRBJ2-3
CASGLGAGGPYNEQFF,TRBV12-5,TRBJ2-1
CATSELGYGYTF,TRBV24-1,TRBJ1-2
CATSDFLPRVGGSSYEQYF,TRBV24-1,TRBJ2-7
CASSLGQGLVSSYGYTF,TRBV11-3,TRBJ1-2
CSAMRQGSSYEQYF,TRBV20-1,TRBJ2-7
CAIRPGQGSGYTF,TRBV10-3,TRBJ1-2
CASKVEAGADTQYF,TRBV2,TRBJ2-3
CASSQEGLAVFPYEQYF,TRBV14,TRBJ2-7
CASSQQGNTIYF,TRBV12-3/TRBV12-4,TRBJ1-3
CASSLTGWTQYF,TRBV7-9,TRBJ2-5
CASSFSPELTGNSPLHF,TRBV6-5,TRBJ1-6
CASRPAWGTEAFF,TRBV11-2,TRBJ1-1
CSARVPYEGSSGANVLTF,TRBV20-1,TRBJ2-6
CASSSQGANAGELFF,TRBV7-2,TRBJ2-2
CASSPSGEGIPYEQYF,TRBV7-8,TRBJ2-7
CASSSPGTGATGELFF,TRBV19,TRBJ2-2
CASSPPLAGEQYF,TRBV18,TRBJ2-7
CSVTTGGEQYF,TRBV29-1,TRBJ2-7
CASTLGGGTLNGYTF,TRBV12-3/TRBV12-4,TRBJ1-2
CDSTKVRGAGANVLTF,TRBV19,TRBJ2-6
CASSARGLSNQPQHF,TRBV19,TRBJ1-5
CASSYWEQGALEAFF,TRBV6-6,TRBJ1-1
CASSKAKGQGGAYEQYF,TRBV19,TRBJ2-7
CASRVQGSSYEQYF,TRBV27,TRBJ2-7
CASSTTTGTGGRETQYF,TRBV7-6,TRBJ2-5
CSATGTSGIYEQYF,TRBV20-1,TRBJ2-7
CASSQVDRGKRDGYTF,TRBV4-1,TRBJ1-2
CASSKWQSSYEQYF,TRBV9,TRBJ2-7
CASSTQPLESSYNEQFF,TRBV19,TRBJ2-1
CACRGLANPYEQYF,TRBV30,TRBJ2-7
CSVSYGENTEAFF,TRBV29-1,TRBJ1-1